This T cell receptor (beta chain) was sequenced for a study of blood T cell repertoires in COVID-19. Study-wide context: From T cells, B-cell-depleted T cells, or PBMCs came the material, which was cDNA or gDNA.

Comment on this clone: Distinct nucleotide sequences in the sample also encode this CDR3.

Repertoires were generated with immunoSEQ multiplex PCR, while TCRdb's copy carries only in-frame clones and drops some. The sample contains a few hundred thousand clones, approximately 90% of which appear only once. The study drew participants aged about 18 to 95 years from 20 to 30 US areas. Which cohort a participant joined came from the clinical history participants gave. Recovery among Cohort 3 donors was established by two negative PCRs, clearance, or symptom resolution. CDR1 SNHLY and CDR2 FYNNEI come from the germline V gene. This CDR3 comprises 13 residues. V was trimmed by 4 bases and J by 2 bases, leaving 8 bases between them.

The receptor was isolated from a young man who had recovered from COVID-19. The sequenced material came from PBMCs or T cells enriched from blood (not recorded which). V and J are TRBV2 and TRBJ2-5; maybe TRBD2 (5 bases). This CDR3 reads CASSVRGQETQYF. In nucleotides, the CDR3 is TGTGCCAGCAGTGTCCGGGGTCAAGAGACCCAGTACTTC.